This T cell receptor (beta chain) is from a study of blood T cell repertoires in COVID-19. On the study more broadly: Acute and convalescent COVID-19 specimens originated in the United States, Italy and Spain. T cells, B-cell-depleted T cells, or PBMCs supplied cDNA or gDNA.

The CDR3 sequence is 13 residues long. The V and J ends lost 4 bases and 2 bases respectively, with 9 bases between them. Germline V CDR1 and CDR2: SGHDN, FVKESK. The data were produced by immunoSEQ multiplex PCR, yet TCRdb's version contains in-frame clones alone and is incomplete. Among a few hundred thousand clones listed, 89% were seen once. Sequencing input: peripheral blood. The clonotype was recovered from a man aged 35-49 years with acute or convalescent COVID-19. This chain uses TRBV14 with TRBJ2-7; possibly TRBD1 for D (5 bases). CDR3 sequence reads: CASSRWGPYEQYF. As DNA, the CDR3 is TGTGCCAGCAGCCGATGGGGCCCCTACGAGCAGTACTTC.